The source of this T cell receptor beta chain is a study of T cell responses to AZD1222 COVID-19 vaccine. Overall study findings and caveats: Donors were mostly white British, more females; clonal diversity possibly underestimated. Close to half of spike-specific TCRs reportedly recognize unmutated variant regions. At study baseline, merely more than 5 AZD1222 recipients were seropositive.

Using immunoSEQ multiplex PCR, the repertoire was profiled, and TCRdb retains in-frame clones only, with some absent. The sample holds about 140,000 clones, around nine tenths seen once. Trimming cost V 0 bases and J 6 bases; bases outside gene matches: 2. The V gene's germline CDR1 is ENHRY and CDR2 SYGVKD. The CDR3 is 14 residues long. As regards this clone: Its antigen is as yet unknown.

The V call is TRBV10-3, the J call TRBJ2-1, with 7 nucleotides matching TRBD2. This TCR derives from an adult who received the AZD1222 COVID-19 vaccine. The source material was peripheral blood, sampled 28 days after the second AZD1222 dose. CDR3 sequence (DNA): TGTGCCATCAGTGAGTCGCGGGGGACCAATGAGCAGTTCTTC. Translated, it gives CAISESRGTNEQFF.